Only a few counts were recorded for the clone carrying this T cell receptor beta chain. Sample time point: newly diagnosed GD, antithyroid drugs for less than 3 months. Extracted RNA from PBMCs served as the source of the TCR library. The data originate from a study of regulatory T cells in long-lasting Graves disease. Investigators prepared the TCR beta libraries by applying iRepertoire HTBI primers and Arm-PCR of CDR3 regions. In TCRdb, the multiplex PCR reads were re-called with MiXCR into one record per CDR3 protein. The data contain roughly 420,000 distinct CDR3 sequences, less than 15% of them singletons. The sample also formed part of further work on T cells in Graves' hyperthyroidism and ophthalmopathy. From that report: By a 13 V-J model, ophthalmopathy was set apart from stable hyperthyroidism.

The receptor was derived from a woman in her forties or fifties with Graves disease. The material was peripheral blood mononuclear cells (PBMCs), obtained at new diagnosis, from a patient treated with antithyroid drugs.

The CDR3 reads CASSSDYLNEQFF. In DNA, the CDR3 is TGCGCCAGCAGCTCAGACTATCTCAATGAGCAGTTCTTC. The chain carries TRBV5-1 and TRBJ2-1, with a weak D call TRBD2 (5 bases). The germline V gene has CDR1 SGHRS and CDR2 YFSETQ. This CDR3 contains 13 residues. V was trimmed by 3 bases and J by 6 bases, leaving 10 bases between them.